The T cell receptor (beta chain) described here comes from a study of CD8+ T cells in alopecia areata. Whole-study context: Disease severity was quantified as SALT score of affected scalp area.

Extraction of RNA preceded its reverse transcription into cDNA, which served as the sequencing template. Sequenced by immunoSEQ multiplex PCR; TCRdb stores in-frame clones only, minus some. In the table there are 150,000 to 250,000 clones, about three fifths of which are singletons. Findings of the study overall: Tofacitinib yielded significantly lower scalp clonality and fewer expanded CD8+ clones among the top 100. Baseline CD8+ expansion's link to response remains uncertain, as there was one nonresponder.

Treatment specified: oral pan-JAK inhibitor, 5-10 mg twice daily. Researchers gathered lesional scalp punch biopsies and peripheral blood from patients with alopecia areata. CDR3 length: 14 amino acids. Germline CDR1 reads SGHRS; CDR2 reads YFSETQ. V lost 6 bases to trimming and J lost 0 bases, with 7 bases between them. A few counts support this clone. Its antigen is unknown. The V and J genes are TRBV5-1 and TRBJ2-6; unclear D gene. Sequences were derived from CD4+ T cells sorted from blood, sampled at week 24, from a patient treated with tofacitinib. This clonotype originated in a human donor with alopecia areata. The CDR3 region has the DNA TGCGCCAGCACCGAGATCTCTGGGGCCAACGTCCTGACTTTC. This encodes CASTEISGANVLTF.